These T cell receptor beta chains were read from a single sample in a study of T-cell memory formation after mild COVID-19. TCRdb itself ran the 5' RACE reads through MiXCR, one entry per CDR3 protein. The sample lists approximately 240,000 distinct CDR3 sequences, less than 20% occurring once. The specimen sequenced was PBMCs or a T cell subset sorted from them (not recorded which). The receptors originated from a man in his late teens or twenties who had mild COVID-19 (a few samples of this study predate the infection). Cell type and time point are not known. CDR3s include the opening cysteine and the closing phenylalanine or tryptophan. D genes are given only for firm matches. Expanded clones get a size class; other rows say once, few or many, or leave the size out.

clone_size d_call j_call v_call cdr3_nt cdr3_aa
few TRBD1 TRBJ1-2 TRBV5-1 TGCGCCAGCAGTACGGACAGGAACTATGGCTACACCTTC CASSTDRNYGYTF
- - TRBJ1-5 TRBV12-3/TRBV12-4 TGTGCCAGCAGCCAGGAACGACGGGGGAATCAGCCCCAGCATTTT CASSQERRGNQPQHF
few - TRBJ2-3 TRBV12-3/TRBV12-4 TGTGCCAGCGATAAGGTACAGGGACCCGAGTCTGATACGCAGTATTTT CASDKVQGPESDTQYF
- TRBD1 TRBJ2-5 TRBV5-4 TGTGCCAGCAGCTTGTGGGGTTTCGGGGACAGGCGGGAAGAGACCCAGTACTTC CASSLWGFGDRREETQYF
many TRBD1 TRBJ2-2 TRBV5-1 TGCGCCAGCAGCCCCGGACAGGGGGTAGCCGGGGAGCTGTTTTTT CASSPGQGVAGELFF
few - TRBJ2-1 TRBV7-2 TGTGCCAGCAGCGACTACAATGAGCAGTTCTTC CASSDYNEQFF
- TRBD1 TRBJ1-2 TRBV12-3/TRBV12-4 TGTGCCAGCAGTTTAAGTCGAAGACAGGGGGCATATGGCTACACCTTC CASSLSRRQGAYGYTF
many - TRBJ1-1 TRBV7-2 TGTGCCAGCAGCTTATATTGGTCAGACGCTGAAGCTTTCTTT CASSLYWSDAEAFF
- - TRBJ2-1 TRBV12-3/TRBV12-4 TGTGCCAGCACCACGCTTTTCCGGGTCCAGTTCTTC CASTTLFRVQFF
- TRBD1 TRBJ2-1 TRBV4-2 TGTGCCAGCAGCCAAGAAATGAGACAGGGGGGAAATGAGCAGTTCTTC CASSQEMRQGGNEQFF
few - TRBJ1-5 TRBV20-1 TGCAGTGCCATTGATCAGGGTCCCCAGCCCCAGCATTTT CSAIDQGPQPQHF
few - TRBJ2-5 TRBV25-1 TGTGCCAGCAGCGAAGGGGCAGGGAGTGTGGAGACCCAGTACTTC CASSEGAGSVETQYF
- - TRBJ1-3 TRBV28 TGTGCCAGCAGTGCAGCGAGCTCTGGAAACACCATATATTTT CASSAASSGNTIYF
many - TRBJ2-2 TRBV7-7 TGTGCCAGCAGCTTAAGGGAGAACACCGGGGAGCTGTTTTTT CASSLRENTGELFF
many - TRBJ1-1 TRBV5-1 TGCGCCAGCACCTTGTCGGCCGGGGGCACTGAAGCTTTCTTT CASTLSAGGTEAFF
few - TRBJ2-2 TRBV11-3 TGTGCCAGCAGCTTGTCGGACGGCGGGGAGCTGTTTTTT CASSLSDGGELFF
- TRBD2 TRBJ2-3 TRBV7-2 TGTGCCAGCAGCCGCCGGGCGGGGGGGGGCACAGATACGCAGTATTTT CASSRRAGGGTDTQYF
- TRBD1 TRBJ1-4 TRBV4-2 TGTGCCAGCAGCCAGACAGGGAAAGGTGAAAAACTGTTTTTT CASSQTGKGEKLFF
few - TRBJ2-3 TRBV20-1 TGCAGTGCTAGGGGGCTGGGGGATACGCAGTATTTT CSARGLGDTQYF
many - TRBJ2-5 TRBV12-3/TRBV12-4 TGTGCCAGCAGCTCGAGGGTATGGCAAGAGACCCAGTACTTC CASSSRVWQETQYF
- TRBD2 TRBJ2-1 TRBV2 TGTGCCAGCATTAGGGCTAGCGGGGGATCGCGGTCCCGAAATGAGCAGTTCTTC CASIRASGGSRSRNEQFF
- - TRBJ1-1 TRBV28 TGTGCCAGCGTCCGCTGGCTGAACACTGAAGCTTTCTTT CASVRWLNTEAFF
- - TRBJ1-2 TRBV4-3 TGCGCCAGCAGCCAAGATTCATGGGCGAACTATGGCTACACCTTC CASSQDSWANYGYTF
few - TRBJ1-2 TRBV6-5 TGTGCCAGCAGTTACTCAATGGGGTTGGGAGGCTACACCTTC CASSYSMGLGGYTF
- - TRBJ2-1 TRBV27 TGTGCCAGCAGGAGGGGCGAGGAGCAGTTCTTC CASRRGEEQFF
few - TRBJ2-5 TRBV15 TGTGCCACCAGCAGAGACCAGGAAGAGACCCAGTACTTC CATSRDQEETQYF
few - TRBJ2-2 TRBV5-1 TGCGCCAGCAGTCCCGGGACCACGAACACCGGGGAGCTGTTTTTT CASSPGTTNTGELFF
few - TRBJ2-1 TRBV7-9 TGTGCCAGCGCCAAGGGGGCGGGGGGACAGTTCTACAATGAGCAGTTCTTC CASAKGAGGQFYNEQFF
many TRBD1 TRBJ2-2 TRBV7-3 TGTGCCAGCAGCCAAACAGGGGCGCCCGGGGAGCTGTTTTTT CASSQTGAPGELFF
- TRBD1 TRBJ2-1 TRBV5-1 TGCGCCAGCAGCGGCCGGGACAGGGGCGGCAATGAGCAGTTCTTC CASSGRDRGGNEQFF
- TRBD1 TRBJ1-4 TRBV6-5 TGTGCCAGCAGTTCCGACAGGGTTAATGAAAAACTGTTTTTT CASSSDRVNEKLFF
- - TRBJ2-1 TRBV5-6 TGTGCCAGCTCCCGGGGTCCTGACCGGATAAATGAGCAGTTCTTC CASSRGPDRINEQFF